The 27 T cell receptor beta chains below all came from one sample that was sequenced in a study of beta chain features in type 1 diabetes. Expressed TCRB transcripts got sequenced, as all isolated RNA was reverse transcribed. Sequenced by immunoSEQ multiplex PCR; TCRdb stores in-frame clones only, minus some. The sample lists 120,000 to 150,000 clones, less than 8.5% occurring once. The sequencing input was central memory CD4+ T cells from blood. These receptors all come from a woman aged 25 to 39 in good health.

This clone was observed a handful of times. CDR3 coding DNA: TGTGCCAGCAGCCAACGACAGGGAGGCAAAAACATTCAGTACTTC. Its protein product is CASSQRQGGKNIQYF. V gene TRBV14 combines with J gene TRBJ2-4; maybe TRBD1 (7 bases). The CDR3 spans 15 residues. Looked up from germline, CDR1 is SGHDN and CDR2 is FVKESK. The V gene lost 2 bases and the J gene lost 3 bases, with 11 bases spanning the gap.

The genes are TRBV7-2 and TRBJ2-7, with TRBD2 identical over 8 bases. Germline V CDR1 and CDR2: SGHTA, FQGNSA. The CDR3 runs to 15 residues. The V segment lost 2 bases and the J segment 4 bases; nucleotides outside the gene matches: 7. CDR3 loop: CASSLYRGGAYEQYF. The CDR3 nucleotides read TGTGCCAGCAGCTTATACCGGGGGGGAGCGTACGAGCAGTACTTC. Combining the CDR3 with reference TRBV7-2 and TRBJ2-7 gives the whole variable domain GAGVSQSPSNKVTEKGKDVELRCDPISGHTALYWYRQSLGQGLEFLIYFQGNSAPDKSGLPSDRFSAERTGGSVSTLTIQRTQQEDSAVYLCASSLYRGGAYEQYFGPGTRLTVT.

The V call is TRBV30, the J call TRBJ2-3; unclear D gene. Germline loops: CDR1 GTSNPN, CDR2 SVGIG (reference sequence). The CDR3 contains 15 residues. V lost 0 bases, J lost 0 bases, and 10 bases lay in between. The DNA for the CDR3 is TGTGCCTGGAGTGTACGTCTAGTTAGCACAGATACGCAGTATTTT. As protein: CAWSVRLVSTDTQYF.

This chain uses TRBV28 with TRBJ1-1; D unclear. Germline V gives CDR1 MDHEN, CDR2 SYDVKM. The V end was cut by 2 bases, the J end by 6 bases, with 10 bases between. CDR3 length: 13 residues. This CDR3 is CASSLVRSAEAFF. For the CDR3, the DNA is TGTGCCAGCAGTTTAGTTAGGAGTGCTGAAGCTTTCTTT. The full variable domain, in which reference TRBV28 and TRBJ1-1 provide the parts outside the CDR3, is DVKVTQSSRYLVKRTGEKVFLECVQDMDHENMFWYRQDPGLGLRLIYFSYDVKMKEKGDIPEGYSVSREKKERFSLILESASTNQTSMYLCASSLVRSAEAFFGQGTRLTVV.

This chain links TRBV7-3 with TRBJ2-2; 7 bases map to TRBD2. V lost 2 bases and J lost 5; bases outside the gene matches: 2. Per the germline V gene, CDR1 is SGHTA and CDR2 is FQGTGA. There are 14 residues in the CDR3. The CDR3 sequence: CASSLGLETGELFF. The CDR3 bases are TGTGCCAGCAGCTTAGGACTAGAGACCGGGGAGCTGTTTTTT.

This chain connects TRBV10-3 to TRBJ2-1; TRBD1 is a possible D gene (7 bases). This CDR3 is 16 amino acids long. Trimming pared 2 bases from V and 6 bases from J, leaving 17 bases between. Germline values: CDR1 ENHRY, CDR2 SYGVKD. CDR3 coding DNA: TGTGCCATCAGTGAGCGAGGGGGCAGGGGAGGCAATGAGCAGTTCTTC. Its translation: CAISERGGRGGNEQFF.

This clone has a handful of counts. The gene calls are TRBV18 and TRBJ2-5; 8 nucleotides agree with TRBD2. The CDR3 is 17 residues long. Germline V gives CDR1 KGHSH, CDR2 LQKENI. After removal of 6 bases from V and 5 bases from J, the junction contained 17 bases not matched to a gene. CDR3 region: CASSPLRQLAASETQYF. Here the CDR3 DNA reads TGTGCCAGCTCCCCCCTTCGGCAACTAGCGGCTTCGGAGACCCAGTACTTC.

The sample holds many counts of this clone. The chain employs TRBV14 and TRBJ2-1; 7 bases fit TRBD1. Germline V CDR1 and CDR2: SGHDN, FVKESK. Germline trimming cut 0 bases from V and 16 bases from J; bases unmatched to any gene: 9. This CDR3 region has 13 residues. Written as DNA, the CDR3 is TGTGCCAGCAGCCAAGATTGGGGGACAGTAAGCTTCTTC. Translating gives CASSQDWGTVSFF. The full variable domain, in which reference TRBV14 and TRBJ2-1 provide the parts outside the CDR3, is EAGVTQFPSHSVIEKGQTVTLRCDPISGHDNLYWYRRVMGKEIKFLLHFVKESKQDESGMPNNRFLAERTGGTYSTLKVQPAELEDSGVYFCASSQDWGTVSFFGPGTRLTVL.

As DNA, the CDR3 is TGTGCCAGCAGTTTGGGGCTAGGATCGGGGTGGGGGGATGAGCAGTTCTTC. This encodes CASSLGLGSGWGDEQFF. The rearrangement links TRBV27 to TRBJ2-1, with D possibly matching TRBD2 (6 bases). V lost 3 bases to trimming and J lost 8 bases, with 23 bases between them. Germline V gives CDR1 MNHEY, CDR2 SMNVEV (reference sequence). This CDR3 has 17 residues.

This clone was observed a few times. At one end, the junction sequence differs from germline, possibly due to a read error. The chain links TRBV7-3 to TRBJ2-1; no firm D call. There are 15 residues in the CDR3. Germline V gene sequence: CDR1 SGHTA, CDR2 FQGTGA. The CDR3 sequence: CASSLTLSSYNEQFF. The CDR3 coding sequence is TGTGCCAGCAGCCTAACGCTGAGCTCCTACAATGAGCAGTTCTTC.

This clone was found a few times. J is TRBJ1-2 and V is TRBV5-5; D remains unclear. The CDR3 sequence is 16 residues long. Trimming pared 3 bases from V and 4 bases from J, leaving 19 bases between. CDR1 is SGHKS and CDR2 is YYEKEE in the germline V gene (reference sequence). In DNA form, the CDR3 reads TGTGCCAGCAGCTCCGAGGGTGGGCGGACTCTCTATGGCTACACCTTC. Its translation is CASSSEGGRTLYGYTF.

The gene calls are TRBV5-1 and TRBJ2-1, with D possibly matching TRBD2 (5 bases). With 2 bases removed from V and 9 bases from J, the gap between germline ends came to 9 bases. The CDR3 totals 12 residues. The germline CDR1 and CDR2 sequences are SGHRS and YFSETQ. The CDR3, as DNA: TGCGCCAGCAGCTTTGCTAGCCTTGAGCAGTTCTTC. Protein: CASSFASLEQFF.

A few counts support this clone. The chain has TRBV18 and TRBJ1-4; the D gene is possibly TRBD1 (5 bases). V was clipped by 6 bases and J by 6 bases, with 17 bases between them. In germline, CDR1 is KGHSH, CDR2 LQKENI. There are 15 residues in the CDR3. The CDR3 is CASSERRGNHEKLFF. The CDR3, as DNA: TGTGCCAGCTCGGAGCGGAGGGGAAACCATGAAAAACTGTTTTTT.

The chain links TRBV28 to TRBJ2-1; possible D gene TRBD1, 5 bases. V was pared by 3 bases and J by 4 bases, with 10 bases between. The CDR3 extends over 14 amino acids. Germline V gene data show CDR1 as MDHEN and CDR2 as SYDVKM. The CDR3: CASSLADKYNEQFF. The CDR3 coding sequence is TGTGCCAGCAGTTTGGCGGACAAGTACAATGAGCAGTTCTTC.

This clone was seen more than once but under ten times. The V and J genes are TRBV11-2 and TRBJ2-5; no firm D call. CDR3 length: 12 amino acids. Per germline, CDR1 SGHAT and CDR2 FQNNGV. V was shortened by 1 base and J by 4 bases, with 4 bases between the two germline ends. This CDR3 is CASSLGLETQYF. The CDR3 nucleotides are TGTGCCAGCAGCTTAGGGCTAGAGACCCAGTACTTC.

The CDR3 loop is CASSVAGENQETQYF. The CDR3 region has the DNA TGTGCCAGCAGCGTAGCGGGAGAAAACCAAGAGACCCAGTACTTC. This chain joins TRBV9 and TRBJ2-5; a weak D match, TRBD2 (6 bases). CDR1 is SGDLS, CDR2 YYNGEE, per germline. The CDR3 has 15 residues. V dropped 0 bases and J dropped 0 bases, with 9 bases sitting between them.

This clone was counted only a few times. The gene calls are TRBV4-2 and TRBJ2-2; the match to TRBD2 covers 8 bases. V lost 1 base and J lost 2; bases outside the gene matches: 6. Germline V gene lookup returns CDR1 LGHNA and CDR2 YNFKEQ. This CDR3 contains 17 residues. DNA of the CDR3: TGTGCCAGCAGCCAAGTGGACGGGAGGGAAAACACCGGGGAGCTGTTTTTT. Its protein is CASSQVDGRENTGELFF.

This clone showed up just a few times. The rearrangement uses TRBV11-2 and TRBJ1-4, with D unclear. The germline V and J ends were trimmed by 6 bases and 0 bases, with 11 bases remaining between them. The CDR3 consists of 15 residues. Germline V gene lookup returns CDR1 SGHAT and CDR2 FQNNGV. The CDR3 sequence: CASSDTRTTNEKLFF. DNA for the CDR3: TGTGCCAGCAGTGACACAAGAACAACTAATGAAAAACTGTTTTTT.

In its sample, this clone was seen many times. This chain joins TRBV23-1 and TRBJ2-7, with D possibly being TRBD2 (5 bases). TRBV23-1 carries the ORF label, with uncertain function. V was trimmed by 6 bases and J by 0 bases, leaving 12 bases between them. The CDR3 runs 14 residues. In DNA form, the CDR3 reads TGCGCCAGCAGCCTTACCGGGATCTCCTACGAGCAGTACTTC. Its translation: CASSLTGISYEQYF.

This clone appeared a few times. The chain is built from TRBV25-1 and TRBJ2-2; 9 bases map to TRBD1. CDR3 length: 15 residues. Per the germline V gene, CDR1 is MGHDK and CDR2 is SYGVNS. Trimming at V came to 4 bases and at J to 4 bases, leaving 4 bases not matched to a gene. CDR3 coding DNA: TGTGCCAGCAGTGCCAGGGACAGGGCCACCGGGGAGCTGTTTTTT. This gives the protein CASSARDRATGELFF.

This rearrangement joins TRBV14 to TRBJ1-2; D is unresolved. The CDR3 totals 16 residues. Between the trimmed V and J ends, which lost 1 base and 4 bases, there was a span of 16 bases. CDR1 and CDR2 from the germline V gene are SGHDN and FVKESK. CDR3 in amino acids: CASSQGLPGFGYGYTF. CDR3 in DNA: TGTGCCAGCAGCCAAGGACTACCGGGTTTCGGCTATGGCTACACCTTC.

The rearrangement links TRBV19 to TRBJ2-7; TRBD1 agrees at 9 bases. Germline V gene data show CDR1 as LNHDA and CDR2 as SQIVND (reference sequence). This CDR3 has 19 residues. The V gene end was trimmed by 6 bases and the J gene end by 0 bases; junction bases not matched to a gene: 18. The CDR3 loop reads CASSRGTGTLTGGSYEQYF. DNA of the CDR3: TGTGCCAGTAGCAGAGGGACAGGGACATTGACGGGCGGCTCCTACGAGCAGTACTTC.

The chain is built from TRBV30 and TRBJ1-1, with TRBD1 matching 8 bases. V gave up 2 bases and J gave up 4 bases; unmatched junction bases: 9. CDR1 is GTSNPN and CDR2 is SVGIG in the germline V gene (reference sequence). The CDR3 is made up of 15 amino acids. The CDR3 DNA is TGTGCCTGGAGTCAGGGGGCGATCGGGGGCACTGAAGCTTTCTTT. Amino acids: CAWSQGAIGGTEAFF.

V usage is TRBV7-2 and J usage is TRBJ1-1; 7 bases match TRBD1. From germline, CDR1 is SGHTA and CDR2 FQGNSA. Trimming took 0 bases from V and 0 from J; bases not matched to a gene: 4. The CDR3 has 16 residues. The CDR3 nucleotides read TGTGCCAGCAGCTTAGCGCCAGGGGGAATGAACACTGAAGCTTTCTTT. Protein product: CASSLAPGGMNTEAFF.

The sample holds a few counts of this clone. This chain links TRBV6-6 with TRBJ2-1; 9 nucleotides match TRBD2. This CDR3 has 13 amino acids. Germline CDR1 and CDR2: MNHNY and SVGAGI (reference sequence). With V trimmed by 1 base and J by 10 bases, 2 bases remained unmatched. CDR3 bases: TGTGCCAGCAGTTACTTAGCGGGAGAGGAGCAGTTCTTC. Protein product: CASSYLAGEEQFF.

The V call is TRBV28, the J call TRBJ2-7; 7 bases align to TRBD1. The CDR3 is 12 amino acids. CDR1 is MDHEN and CDR2 is SYDVKM in the germline V gene. Trimming took 9 bases from V and 6 from J; bases not matched to a gene: 8. The CDR3 sequence: CASERQGGEQYF. DNA of the CDR3: TGTGCCAGTGAAAGACAGGGTGGCGAGCAGTACTTC.

The chain has TRBV4-3 and TRBJ1-2, with D possibly being TRBD1 (5 bases). The CDR3 contains 18 residues. The V end was cut by 1 base, the J end by 0 bases, with 18 bases between. Per the germline V gene, CDR1 is LGHNA and CDR2 is YSLEER. CDR3 sequence (DNA): TGCGCCAGCAGCCAAGTATCCAGCAGGGCTCCATCTAACTATGGCTACACCTTC. It yields the protein CASSQVSSRAPSNYGYTF.